The 17 T cell receptor beta chains listed next were all sequenced from one sample in a study of cytomegalovirus exposure and HLA in healthy donors. Primers: 60 Vbeta forward and 13 Jbeta reverse. Produced via immunoSEQ multiplex PCR; TCRdb's table is partial and in-frame only. The repertoire shows fewer than 250,000 clones; the top ten hold around 0.95%. Sequenced input: PBMCs. These receptors all stem from a woman aged 25 to 39 in good health and CMV-seropositive.

The gene calls are TRBV5-1 and TRBJ2-7, with D perhaps TRBD1 (8 bases). This CDR3 has 20 amino acids. Trimming removed 7 bases at V and 3 bases at J, with 35 bases between. Germline V gives CDR1 SGHRS, CDR2 YFSETQ. In DNA, the CDR3 is TGCGCCAGCGGGACGCTTACAGGGGGTTGGGAGGGAGCGCCATACTACGAGCAGTACTTC. Amino acid sequence: CASGTLTGGWEGAPYYEQYF.

This rearrangement joins TRBV19 to TRBJ1-1; possibly TRBD1 for D (5 bases). The germline V gene encodes CDR1 LNHDA and CDR2 SQIVND (reference sequence). CDR3 length equals 14 residues. V shed 1 base and J shed 3 bases, with 9 bases lying between them. The CDR3 sequence is CASSIGGGDTEAFF. The CDR3 DNA reads TGTGCCAGTAGTATAGGAGGAGGGGACACTGAAGCTTTCTTT.

The chain combines TRBV6-5 with TRBJ1-6; 8 bases are shared with TRBD1. Trimming cost V 7 bases and J 7 bases; bases outside gene matches: 9. CDR1 is MNHEY, CDR2 SVGAGI, per germline. The CDR3 has 15 residues. The CDR3 DNA reads TGTGCCAGCACAAGACAGGGGCCATCAAATTCACCCCTCCACTTT. This encodes CASTRQGPSNSPLHF.

The chain employs TRBV30 and TRBJ1-3; D unresolved. V lost 0 bases and J lost 4, with 7 bases in between. Germline lookup yields CDR1 GTSNPN and CDR2 SVGIG (reference sequence). The CDR3 has 13 residues. CDR3 sequence (DNA): TGTGCCTGGAGTGTAGTAGAAGGAAACACCATATATTTT. This sequence encodes CAWSVVEGNTIYF.

This chain links TRBV7-8 with TRBJ2-5; 14 nucleotides align to TRBD2. TRBJ2-7 explains the end of the DNA better; the J call may be wrong. CDR3 length: 16 residues. CDR1 is SGHVS and CDR2 is FQNEAQ in the germline V gene. The CDR3 spells CASSSGLAGAVFEQYF. The CDR3 region has the DNA TGTGCCAGCAGCTCGGGACTAGCGGGAGCCGTATTCGAGCAGTACTTC.

The V gene is TRBV28, the J gene TRBJ2-1, with 7 bases that match TRBD1. This CDR3 is 16 amino acids long. Germline values: CDR1 MDHEN, CDR2 SYDVKM. V lost 4 bases, J lost 6 bases, and 12 bases stayed unmatched. The DNA for the CDR3 is TGTGCCAGCAGTTCAGCCTCCGACAGGGCGGGCAATGAGCAGTTCTTC. Translation gives CASSSASDRAGNEQFF.

V is TRBV7-9 and J is TRBJ2-3; no reliable D call. This CDR3 comprises 12 residues. CDR1 and CDR2 (germline): SEHNR, FQNEAQ (reference sequence). The germline V and J ends were trimmed by 1 base and 4 bases, with 3 bases remaining between them. The CDR3: CASSLGPDTQYF. The CDR3 DNA reads as TGTGCCAGCAGCTTAGGGCCAGATACGCAGTATTTT.

As to this clone: One junction end does not reproduce the germline sequence, and a read error may be involved. The chain employs TRBV7-8 and TRBJ1-2; maybe TRBD1 (6 bases). CDR1 is SGHVS and CDR2 is FQNEAQ in the germline V gene. The CDR3 covers 15 residues. This CDR3 is CASSFRAGSGHGYTF. As DNA, the CDR3 is TGTGCCAGCAGCTTTAGGGCCGGGTCGGGACATGGCTACACCTTT.

J is TRBJ2-3 and V is TRBV10-2; 7 nucleotides agree with TRBD1. Per the germline V gene, CDR1 is WSHSY and CDR2 is SAAADI. After removal of 8 bases from V and 4 bases from J, the junction contained 0 bases not matched to a gene. The CDR3 is made up of 11 amino acids. The CDR3 DNA reads as TGCGCCAGCGGGACAGCAGATACGCAGTATTTT. Encoded protein: CASGTADTQYF.

This chain links TRBV2 with TRBJ2-7, with D perhaps TRBD2 (6 bases). This CDR3 has 13 residues. V was clipped by 8 bases and J by 5 bases, with 16 bases between them. Germline V gene sequence: CDR1 SNHLY, CDR2 FYNNEI. The CDR3 nucleotides read TGTGCCAGCTCGTGGGACTCCTGCAACGAGCAGTACTTC. This sequence encodes CASSWDSCNEQYF.

This chain uses TRBV6-1 with TRBJ1-1, with TRBD1 matching 7 bases. This CDR3 has 16 residues. Germline lookup yields CDR1 MNHNS and CDR2 SASEGT. With V trimmed by 1 base and J by 1 base, 6 bases remained unmatched. This chain's CDR3 is CASSEERQGGNTEAFF. The CDR3 region has the DNA TGTGCCAGCAGTGAAGAACGGCAGGGGGGGAACACTGAAGCTTTCTTT.

The genes are TRBV28 and TRBJ2-7; 16 bases map to TRBD2. This CDR3 has 18 amino acids. Germline loops: CDR1 MDHEN, CDR2 SYDVKM. Losses at the gene ends were 4 bases for V and 0 bases for J; bases not matched to a gene: 6. CDR3 DNA: TGTGCCAGCAGTTACCTGGGACTAGCGGGAGGGAGCTCCTACGAGCAGTACTTC. It specifies CASSYLGLAGGSSYEQYF.

The J gene is TRBJ1-1, the V gene TRBV4-1, with TRBD1 matching over 8 bases. The germline CDR1 and CDR2 sequences are MGHRA and YSYEKL. The CDR3 length is 17 residues. V lost 2 bases and J lost 0; bases outside the gene matches: 8. The CDR3 nucleotides are TGCGCCAGCAGCCAACCGGGACAGGTACAAATGAACACTGAAGCTTTCTTT. This sequence encodes CASSQPGQVQMNTEAFF.

The V gene is TRBV25-1, the J gene TRBJ2-5, with 9 nucleotides matching TRBD1. The J call is in doubt because the DNA end fits TRBJ2-7 better. CDR3 length equals 14 residues. From germline, CDR1 is MGHDK and CDR2 SYGVNS. The chain's CDR3 is CASSGYRDRVEQYF. The DNA for the CDR3 is TGTGCCAGCAGTGGTTACCGGGACAGGGTCGAGCAGTACTTC.

The gene calls are TRBV5-1 and TRBJ2-5; 8 bases fit TRBD1. V dropped 4 bases and J dropped 5; count of bases not matched to a gene: 22. Germline V CDR1 and CDR2: SGHRS, YFSETQ. The CDR3 has 19 amino acids. Written as DNA, the CDR3 is TGCGCCAGCAGCGGGACCCGACAGGGGACCTCAAGAGAATATGAGACCCAGTACTTC. This sequence encodes CASSGTRQGTSREYETQYF.

The genes are TRBV10-3 and TRBJ2-3, with 8 bases matching TRBD1. The CDR3 sequence is 14 residues long. V shed 3 bases and J 5 bases; nucleotides not matched to a gene: 4. The germline V gene encodes CDR1 ENHRY and CDR2 SYGVKD. CDR3 in DNA: TGTGCCATCAGTGATCACACAGGGGGAGATACGCAGTATTTT. This codes for CAISDHTGGDTQYF.

The V call is TRBV18, the J call TRBJ1-5, with TRBD1 identical over 8 bases. CDR3 length: 18 residues. Losses at the gene ends were 1 base for V and 0 bases for J; bases not matched to a gene: 8. The V gene's germline CDR1 is KGHSH and CDR2 LQKENI. CDR3 sequence reads: CASSPLSQGAYSNQPQHF. The CDR3 bases are TGTGCCAGCTCACCACTCTCTCAGGGGGCCTATAGCAATCAGCCCCAGCATTTT.